This TCR beta chain was obtained from a study of blood T cells in healthy people across ages. The authors ran a second PCR of about 6 to 11 cycles using a sample-barcoded 5' primer and a J-beta primer mix. All samples gave at least 2.5 million CDR3-containing paired-end reads. Using its own MiXCR run on the 5' RACE reads, TCRdb lists one record per CDR3 protein. Altogether about 780,000 distinct CDR3 sequences are present, about 47% being singletons, with the ten largest covering 15% to 20%. A few counts support this clonotype. Its antigen is unidentified. In germline, CDR1 is MDHEN, CDR2 SYDVKM. The CDR3 extends over 14 amino acids. Study-level results: Age brought a roughly linear fall in TCR beta diversity measured per million T cells. Long-lived donors exceeded aged donors in naive CD4+ cells and diversity.

The receptor was isolated from a man at least 80 years old in good health. The chain joins TRBV28 to TRBJ2-7; 10 nucleotides match TRBD2. TRBJ2-5 matches the DNA end more closely, so the J call is doubtful. The sequenced material came from blood. This chain's CDR3 is CAIQGSGRRETQYF. Written as DNA, the CDR3 is TGTGCGATCCAAGGTAGCGGGAGGCGGGAGACCCAGTACTTC.